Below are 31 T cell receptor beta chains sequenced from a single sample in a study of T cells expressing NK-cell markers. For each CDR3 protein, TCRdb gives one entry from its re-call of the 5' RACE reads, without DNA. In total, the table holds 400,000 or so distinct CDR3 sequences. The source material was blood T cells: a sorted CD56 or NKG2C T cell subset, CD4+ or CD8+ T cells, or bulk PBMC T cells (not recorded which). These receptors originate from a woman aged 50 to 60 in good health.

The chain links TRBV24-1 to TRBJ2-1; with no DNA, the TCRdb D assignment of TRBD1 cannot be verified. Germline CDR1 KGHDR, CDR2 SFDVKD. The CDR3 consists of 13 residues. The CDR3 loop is CATSVDQGDEQFF.

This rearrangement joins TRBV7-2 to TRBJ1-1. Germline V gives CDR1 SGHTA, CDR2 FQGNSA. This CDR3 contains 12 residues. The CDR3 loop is CASSSRTTEAFF.

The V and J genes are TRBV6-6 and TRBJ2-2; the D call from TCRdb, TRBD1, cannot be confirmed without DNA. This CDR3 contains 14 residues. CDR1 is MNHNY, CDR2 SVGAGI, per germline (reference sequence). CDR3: CASTLQGMAGELFF.

The CDR3 sequence: CAITRDSTHEQFF. The V call is TRBV28, the J call TRBJ2-1; TCRdb's D gene call, TRBD1, goes unchecked for lack of DNA. The germline V gene encodes CDR1 MDHEN and CDR2 SYDVKM. The CDR3 totals 13 residues.

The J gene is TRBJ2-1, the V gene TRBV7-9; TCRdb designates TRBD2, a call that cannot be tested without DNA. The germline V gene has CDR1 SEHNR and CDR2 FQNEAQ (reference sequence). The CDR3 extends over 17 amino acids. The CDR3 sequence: CASSSHSASGTSNEQFF.

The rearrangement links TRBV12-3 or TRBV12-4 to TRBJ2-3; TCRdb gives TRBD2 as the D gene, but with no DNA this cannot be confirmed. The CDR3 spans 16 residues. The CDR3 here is CASSLAIAGSTDTQYF.

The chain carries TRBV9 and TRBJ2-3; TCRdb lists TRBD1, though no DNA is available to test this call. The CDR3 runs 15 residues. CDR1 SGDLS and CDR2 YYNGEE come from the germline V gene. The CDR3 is CASSQRDRTTDTQYF.

This chain's CDR3 is CANTLAGFKYEQFF. The V and J genes are TRBV15 and TRBJ2-1; no DNA is available, so the TRBD2 call from TCRdb remains unchecked. Germline V gene lookup returns CDR1 LNHNV and CDR2 YYDKDF (reference sequence). The length of the CDR3 is 14 residues.

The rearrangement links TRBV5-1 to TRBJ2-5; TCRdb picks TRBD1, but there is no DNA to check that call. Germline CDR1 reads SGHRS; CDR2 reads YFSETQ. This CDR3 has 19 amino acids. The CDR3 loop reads CASSFSHYRQGVMQETQYF.

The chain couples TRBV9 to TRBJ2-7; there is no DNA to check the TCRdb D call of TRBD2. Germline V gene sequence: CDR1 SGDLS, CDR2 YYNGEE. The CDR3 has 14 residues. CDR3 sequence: CASSVGLAGYEQYF. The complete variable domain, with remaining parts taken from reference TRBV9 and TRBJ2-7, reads DSGVTQTPKHLITATGQRVTLRCSPRSGDLSVYWYQQSLDQGLQFLIQYYNGEERAKGNILERFSAQQFPDLHSELNLSSLELGDSALYFCASSVGLAGYEQYFGPGTRLTVT.

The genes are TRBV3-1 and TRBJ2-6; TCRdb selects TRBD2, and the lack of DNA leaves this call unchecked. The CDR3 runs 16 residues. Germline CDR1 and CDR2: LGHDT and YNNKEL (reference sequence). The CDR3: CASSLIAGDGANVLTF.

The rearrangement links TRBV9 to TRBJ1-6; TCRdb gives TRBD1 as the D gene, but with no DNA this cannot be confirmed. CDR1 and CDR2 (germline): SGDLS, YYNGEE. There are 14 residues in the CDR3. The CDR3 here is CASSVVGGDSPLHF.

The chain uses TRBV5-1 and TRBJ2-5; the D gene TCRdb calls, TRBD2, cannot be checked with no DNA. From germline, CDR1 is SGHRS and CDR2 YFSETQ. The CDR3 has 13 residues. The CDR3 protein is CASSPSGSETQYF.

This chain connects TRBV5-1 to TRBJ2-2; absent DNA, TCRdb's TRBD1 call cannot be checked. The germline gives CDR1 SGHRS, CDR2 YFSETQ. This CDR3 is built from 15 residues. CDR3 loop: CASTLGSGGTGELFF.

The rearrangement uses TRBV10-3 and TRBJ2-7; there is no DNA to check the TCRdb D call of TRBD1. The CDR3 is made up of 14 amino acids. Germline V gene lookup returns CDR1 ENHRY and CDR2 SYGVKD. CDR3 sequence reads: CAITPGKGSGEQYF.

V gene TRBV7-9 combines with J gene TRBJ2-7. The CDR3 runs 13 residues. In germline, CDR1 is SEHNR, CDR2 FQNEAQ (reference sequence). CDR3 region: CASSPINSYEQYF.

CDR3 residues: CASSHDRVEQFF. This chain uses TRBV28 with TRBJ2-1; TCRdb's D call, TRBD1, is unchecked because there is no DNA. The germline V gene encodes CDR1 MDHEN and CDR2 SYDVKM. The CDR3 has 12 amino acids.

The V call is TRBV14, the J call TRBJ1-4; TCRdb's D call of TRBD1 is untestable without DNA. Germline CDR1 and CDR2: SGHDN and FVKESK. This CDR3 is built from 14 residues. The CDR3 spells CASSLTGGGEKLFF.

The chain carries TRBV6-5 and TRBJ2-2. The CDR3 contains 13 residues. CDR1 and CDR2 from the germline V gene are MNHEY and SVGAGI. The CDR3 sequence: CASSYSSPGELFF.

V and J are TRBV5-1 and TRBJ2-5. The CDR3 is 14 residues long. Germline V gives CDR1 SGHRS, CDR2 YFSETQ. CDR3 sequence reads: CASSLEQIQETQYF.

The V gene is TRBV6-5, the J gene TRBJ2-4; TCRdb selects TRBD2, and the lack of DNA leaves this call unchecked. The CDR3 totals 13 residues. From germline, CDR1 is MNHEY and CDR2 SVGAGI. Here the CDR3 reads CATGGLDRNIQYF.

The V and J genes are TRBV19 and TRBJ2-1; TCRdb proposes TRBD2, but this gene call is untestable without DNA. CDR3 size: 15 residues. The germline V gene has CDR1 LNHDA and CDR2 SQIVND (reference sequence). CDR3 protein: CASSETSGGYNEQFF. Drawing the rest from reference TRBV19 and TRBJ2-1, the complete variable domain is DGGITQSPKYLFRKEGQNVTLSCEQNLNHDAMYWYRQDPGQGLRLIYYSQIVNDFQKGDIAEGYSVSREKKESFPLTVTSAQKNPTAFYLCASSETSGGYNEQFFGPGTRLTVL.

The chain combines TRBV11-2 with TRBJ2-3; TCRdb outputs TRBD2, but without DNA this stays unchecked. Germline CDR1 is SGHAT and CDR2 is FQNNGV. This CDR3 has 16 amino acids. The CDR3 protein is CASSFRHSGLTDTQYF.

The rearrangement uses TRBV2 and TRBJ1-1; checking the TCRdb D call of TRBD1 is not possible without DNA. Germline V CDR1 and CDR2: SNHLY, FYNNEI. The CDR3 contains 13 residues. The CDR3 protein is CASSGRRNTEAFF.

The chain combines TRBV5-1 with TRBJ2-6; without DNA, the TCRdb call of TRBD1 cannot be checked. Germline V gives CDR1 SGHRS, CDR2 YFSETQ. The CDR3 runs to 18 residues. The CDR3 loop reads CASSLVGTGESGANVLTF.

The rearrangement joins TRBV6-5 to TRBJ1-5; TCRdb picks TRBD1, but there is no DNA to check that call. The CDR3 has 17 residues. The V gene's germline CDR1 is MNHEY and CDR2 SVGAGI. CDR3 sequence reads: CASSSLQGQGARQPQHF.

CDR3 in amino acids: CSVERLAVRTDTQYF. V gene TRBV29-1 combines with J gene TRBJ2-3; absent DNA, TCRdb's TRBD2 call cannot be checked. This CDR3 has 15 residues. Germline CDR1 reads SQVTM; CDR2 reads ANQGSEA.

CDR3 residues: CSVEDPGELFF. The rearrangement joins TRBV29-1 to TRBJ2-2. Looked up from germline, CDR1 is SQVTM and CDR2 is ANQGSEA. This CDR3 contains 11 residues.

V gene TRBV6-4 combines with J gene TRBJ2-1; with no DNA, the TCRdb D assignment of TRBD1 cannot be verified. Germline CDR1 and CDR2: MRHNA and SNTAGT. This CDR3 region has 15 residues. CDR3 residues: CASSESGLRGDEQFF.

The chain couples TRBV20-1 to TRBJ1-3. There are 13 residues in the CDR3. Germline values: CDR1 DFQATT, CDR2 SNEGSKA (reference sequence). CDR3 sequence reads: CSASHSSGNTIYF.

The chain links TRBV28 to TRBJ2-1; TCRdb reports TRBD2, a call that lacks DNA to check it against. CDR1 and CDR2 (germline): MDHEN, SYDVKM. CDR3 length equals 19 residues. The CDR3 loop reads CASSGTSGRAFISYNEQFF.